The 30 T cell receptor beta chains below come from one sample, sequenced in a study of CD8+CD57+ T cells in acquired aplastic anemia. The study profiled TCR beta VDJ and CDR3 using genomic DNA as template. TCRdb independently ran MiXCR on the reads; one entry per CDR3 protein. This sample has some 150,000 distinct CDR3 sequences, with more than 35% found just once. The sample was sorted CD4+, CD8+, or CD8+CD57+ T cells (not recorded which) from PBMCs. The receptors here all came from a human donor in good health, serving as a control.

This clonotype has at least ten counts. CDR3 DNA sequence: TGTGCCAGTAGTGTCCAGGGTTGGGGCAATCAGCCCCAGCATTTT. This gives the protein CASSVQGWGNQPQHF. J is TRBJ1-5 and V is TRBV19; a weak D match, TRBD1 (5 bases). The germline gives CDR1 LNHDA, CDR2 SQIVND (reference sequence). The ends were cut back, 5 bases at V and 2 bases at J, with 13 bases in the middle. This CDR3 comprises 15 residues.

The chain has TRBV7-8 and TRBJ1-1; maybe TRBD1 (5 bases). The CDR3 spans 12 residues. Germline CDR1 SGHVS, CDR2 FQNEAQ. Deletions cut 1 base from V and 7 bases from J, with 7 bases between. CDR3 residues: CASSLGQLEAFF. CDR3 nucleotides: TGTGCCAGCAGCTTAGGACAGCTTGAAGCTTTCTTT.

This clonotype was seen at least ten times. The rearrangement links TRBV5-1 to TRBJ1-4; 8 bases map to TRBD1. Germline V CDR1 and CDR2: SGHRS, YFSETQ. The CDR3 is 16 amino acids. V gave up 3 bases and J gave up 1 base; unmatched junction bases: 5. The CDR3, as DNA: TGCGCCAGCAGCTCTCAGGGGGCTGTAACTAATGAAAAACTGTTTTTT. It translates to CASSSQGAVTNEKLFF.

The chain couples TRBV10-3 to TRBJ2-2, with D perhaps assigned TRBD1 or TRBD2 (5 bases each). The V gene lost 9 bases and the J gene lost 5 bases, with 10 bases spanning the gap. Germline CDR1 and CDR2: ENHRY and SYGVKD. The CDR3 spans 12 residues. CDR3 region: CAMAEGTGELFF. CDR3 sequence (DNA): TGTGCCATGGCAGAGGGGACCGGGGAGCTGTTTTTT.

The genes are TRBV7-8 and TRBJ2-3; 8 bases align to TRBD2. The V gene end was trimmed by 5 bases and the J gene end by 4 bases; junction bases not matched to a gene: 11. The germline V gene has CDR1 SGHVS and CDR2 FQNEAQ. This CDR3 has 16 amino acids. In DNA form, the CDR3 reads TGTGCCAGCAGCCGGAAGACCGGGACTAGTGCAGATACGCAGTATTTT. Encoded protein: CASSRKTGTSADTQYF.

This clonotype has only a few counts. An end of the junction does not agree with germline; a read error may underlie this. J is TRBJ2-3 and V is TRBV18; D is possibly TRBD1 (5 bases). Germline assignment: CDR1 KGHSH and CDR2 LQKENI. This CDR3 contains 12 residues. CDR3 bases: TGTGCCAGCTCACCTAGCACAGGTACGCAGTATTTT. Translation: CASSPSTGTQYF.

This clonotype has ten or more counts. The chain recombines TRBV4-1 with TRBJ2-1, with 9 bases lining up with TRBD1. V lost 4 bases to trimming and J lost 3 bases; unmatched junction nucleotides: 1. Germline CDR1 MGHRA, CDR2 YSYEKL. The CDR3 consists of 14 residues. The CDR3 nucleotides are TGCGCCAGCAGCCCGGGACAGGGCTACAATGAGCAGTTCTTC. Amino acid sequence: CASSPGQGYNEQFF.

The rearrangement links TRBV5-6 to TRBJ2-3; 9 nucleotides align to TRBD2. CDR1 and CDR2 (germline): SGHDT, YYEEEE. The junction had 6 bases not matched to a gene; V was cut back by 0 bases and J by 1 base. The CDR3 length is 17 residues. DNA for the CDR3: TGTGCCAGCAGCTTGGCTAGCGGGGTTCTGGGCACAGATACGCAGTATTTT. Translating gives CASSLASGVLGTDTQYF.

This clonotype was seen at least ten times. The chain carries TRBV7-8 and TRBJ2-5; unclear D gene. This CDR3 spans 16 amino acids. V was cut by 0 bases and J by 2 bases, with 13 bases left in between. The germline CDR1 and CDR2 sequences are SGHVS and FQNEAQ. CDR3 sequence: CASSLAARRGQETQYF. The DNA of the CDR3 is TGTGCCAGCAGCTTAGCGGCACGGCGTGGGCAAGAGACCCAGTACTTC. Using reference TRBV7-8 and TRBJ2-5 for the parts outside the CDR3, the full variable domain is GAGVSQSPRYKVAKRGQDVALRCDPISGHVSLFWYQQALGQGPEFLTYFQNEAQLDKSGLPSDRFFAERPEGSVSTLKIQRTQQEDSAVYLCASSLAARRGQETQYFGPGTRLLVL.

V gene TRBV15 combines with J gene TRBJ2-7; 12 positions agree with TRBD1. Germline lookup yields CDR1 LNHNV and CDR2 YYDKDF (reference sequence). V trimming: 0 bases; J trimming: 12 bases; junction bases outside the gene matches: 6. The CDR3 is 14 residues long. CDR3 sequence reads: CATSRDRGTGGSYF. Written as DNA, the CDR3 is TGTGCCACCAGCAGAGATCGAGGGACAGGGGGCTCGTACTTC.

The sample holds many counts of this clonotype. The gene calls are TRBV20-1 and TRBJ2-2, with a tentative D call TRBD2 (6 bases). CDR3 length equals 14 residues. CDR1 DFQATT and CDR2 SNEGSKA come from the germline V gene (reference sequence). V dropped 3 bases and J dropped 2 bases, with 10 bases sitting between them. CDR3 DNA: TGCAGTGCTAGGGACGGGAGAAACACCGGGGAGCTGTTTTTT. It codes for CSARDGRNTGELFF.

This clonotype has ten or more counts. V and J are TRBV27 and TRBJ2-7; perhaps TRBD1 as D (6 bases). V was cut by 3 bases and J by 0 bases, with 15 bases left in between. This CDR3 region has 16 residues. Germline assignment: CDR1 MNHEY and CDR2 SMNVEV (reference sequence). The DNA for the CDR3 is TGTGCCAGCAGTTTTAGGACAGTCTCGGGCTCCTACGAGCAGTACTTC. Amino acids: CASSFRTVSGSYEQYF.

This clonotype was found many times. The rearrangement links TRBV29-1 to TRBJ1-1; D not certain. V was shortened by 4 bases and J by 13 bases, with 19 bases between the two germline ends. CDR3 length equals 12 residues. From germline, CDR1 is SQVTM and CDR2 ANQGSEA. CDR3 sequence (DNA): TGCAGCGTTGCGGCAACACTGGAGCGGGGTTTCTTT. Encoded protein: CSVAATLERGFF. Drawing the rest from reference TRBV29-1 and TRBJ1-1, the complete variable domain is SAVISQKPSRDICQRGTSLTIQCQVDSQVTMMFWYRQQPGQSLTLIATANQGSEATYESGFVIDKFPISRPNLTFSTLTVSNMSPEDSSIYLCSVAATLERGFFGQGTRLTVV.

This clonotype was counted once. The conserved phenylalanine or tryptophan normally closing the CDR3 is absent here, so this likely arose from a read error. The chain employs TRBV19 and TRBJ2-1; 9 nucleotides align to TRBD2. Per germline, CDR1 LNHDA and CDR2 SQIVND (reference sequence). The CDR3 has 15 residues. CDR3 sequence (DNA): TGTGCCAGTAGTACCGGGACTAGCTCCTGCAATGAGCAGTTCTAC. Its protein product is CASSTGTSSCNEQFY.

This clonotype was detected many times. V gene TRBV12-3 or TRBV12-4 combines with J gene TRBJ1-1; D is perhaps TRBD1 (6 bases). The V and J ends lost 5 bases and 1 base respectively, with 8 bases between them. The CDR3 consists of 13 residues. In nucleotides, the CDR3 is TGTGCCAGCAGTCGGACAGCGAACACTGAAGCTTTCTTT. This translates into CASSRTANTEAFF.

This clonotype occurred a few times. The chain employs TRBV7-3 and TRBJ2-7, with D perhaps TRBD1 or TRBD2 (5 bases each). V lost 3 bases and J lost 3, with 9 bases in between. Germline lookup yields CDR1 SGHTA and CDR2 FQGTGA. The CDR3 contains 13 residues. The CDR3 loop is CASSLGPLYEQYF. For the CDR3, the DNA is TGTGCCAGCAGCTTGGGACCGCTCTACGAGCAGTACTTC.

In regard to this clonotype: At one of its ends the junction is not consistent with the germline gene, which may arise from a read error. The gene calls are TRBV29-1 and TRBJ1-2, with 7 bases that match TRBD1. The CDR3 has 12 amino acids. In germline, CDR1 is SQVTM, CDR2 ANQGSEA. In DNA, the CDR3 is TGCAGCGTAGAAGACAGGGTTAATGGCTACACCTTC. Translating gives CSVEDRVNGYTF.

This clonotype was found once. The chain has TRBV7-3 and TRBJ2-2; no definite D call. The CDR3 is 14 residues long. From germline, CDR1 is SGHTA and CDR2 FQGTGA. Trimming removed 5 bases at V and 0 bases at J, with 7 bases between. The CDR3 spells CASSTRANTGELFF. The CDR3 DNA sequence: TGTGCCAGCAGCACAAGGGCGAACACCGGGGAGCTGTTTTTT.

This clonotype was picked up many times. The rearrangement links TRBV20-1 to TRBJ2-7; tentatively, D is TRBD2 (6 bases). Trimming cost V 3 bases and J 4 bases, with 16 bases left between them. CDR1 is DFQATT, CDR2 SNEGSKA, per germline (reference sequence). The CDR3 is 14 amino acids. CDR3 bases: TGCAGTGCTAGTAGCCAAACCGGGAGTTACGAGCAGTACTTC. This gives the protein CSASSQTGSYEQYF.

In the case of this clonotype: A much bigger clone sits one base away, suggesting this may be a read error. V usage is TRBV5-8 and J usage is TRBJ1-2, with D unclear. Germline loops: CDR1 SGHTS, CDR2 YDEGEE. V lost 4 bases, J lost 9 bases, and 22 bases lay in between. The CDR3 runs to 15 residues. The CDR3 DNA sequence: TGTGCCAGCAGCATCCGAAAAGGTTCCTTTTGGAGCTACACCTTC. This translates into CASSIRKGSFWSYTF.

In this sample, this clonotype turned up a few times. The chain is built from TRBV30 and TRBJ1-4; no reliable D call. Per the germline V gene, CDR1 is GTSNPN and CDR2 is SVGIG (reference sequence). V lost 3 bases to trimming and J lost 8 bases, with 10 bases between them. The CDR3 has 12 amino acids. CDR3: CAWRGMWEKLFF. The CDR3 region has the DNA TGTGCCTGGAGAGGAATGTGGGAAAAACTGTTTTTT.

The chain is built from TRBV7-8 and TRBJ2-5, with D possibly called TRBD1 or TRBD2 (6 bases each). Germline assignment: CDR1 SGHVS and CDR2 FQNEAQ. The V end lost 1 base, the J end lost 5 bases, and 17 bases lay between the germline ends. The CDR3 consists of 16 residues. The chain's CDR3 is CASSLVVGGVRETQYF. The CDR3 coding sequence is TGTGCCAGCAGCTTAGTCGTGGGGGGCGTACGGGAGACCCAGTACTTC.

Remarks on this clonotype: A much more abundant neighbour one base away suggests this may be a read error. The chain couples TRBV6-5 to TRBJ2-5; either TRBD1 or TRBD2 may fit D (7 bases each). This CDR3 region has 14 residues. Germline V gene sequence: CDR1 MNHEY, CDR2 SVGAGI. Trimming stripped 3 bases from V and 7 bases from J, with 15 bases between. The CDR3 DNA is TGTGCCAGCAGTTATTACAGGGGAGGGGGGACCCAGTACTTC. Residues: CASSYYRGGGTQYF.

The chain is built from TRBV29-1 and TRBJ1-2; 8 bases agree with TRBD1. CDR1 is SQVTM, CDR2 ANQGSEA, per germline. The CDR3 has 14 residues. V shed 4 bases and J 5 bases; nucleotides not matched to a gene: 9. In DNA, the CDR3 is TGCAGCGTTGCCCCGACAGGGGCAGGGTATGGCTACACCTTC. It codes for CSVAPTGAGYGYTF. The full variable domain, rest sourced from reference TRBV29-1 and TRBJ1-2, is SAVISQKPSRDICQRGTSLTIQCQVDSQVTMMFWYRQQPGQSLTLIATANQGSEATYESGFVIDKFPISRPNLTFSTLTVSNMSPEDSSIYLCSVAPTGAGYGYTFGSGTRLTVV.

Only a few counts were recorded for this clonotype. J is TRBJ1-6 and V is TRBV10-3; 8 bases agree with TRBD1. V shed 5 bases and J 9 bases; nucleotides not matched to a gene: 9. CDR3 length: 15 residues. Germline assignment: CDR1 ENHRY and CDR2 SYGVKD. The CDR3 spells CAISPGTGVFSPLHF. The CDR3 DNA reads TGTGCCATCAGTCCAGGGACAGGAGTATTTTCACCCCTCCACTTT.

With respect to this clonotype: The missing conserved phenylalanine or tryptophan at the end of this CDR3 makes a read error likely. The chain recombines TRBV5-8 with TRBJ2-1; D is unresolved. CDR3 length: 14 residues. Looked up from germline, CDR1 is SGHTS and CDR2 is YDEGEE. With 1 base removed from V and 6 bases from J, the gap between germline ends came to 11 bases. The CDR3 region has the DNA TGTGCCAGCAGCTTGATTAATCGCCCCAATGAGCAGTTCCTC. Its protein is CASSLINRPNEQFL.

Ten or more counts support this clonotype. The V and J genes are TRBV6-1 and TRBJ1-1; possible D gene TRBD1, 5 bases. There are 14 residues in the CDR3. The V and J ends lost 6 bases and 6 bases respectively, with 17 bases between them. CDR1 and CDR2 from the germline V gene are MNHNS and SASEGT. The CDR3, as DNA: TGTGCCAGCAGAACGGGACTACGGCAGGCTGAAGCTTTCTTT. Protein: CASRTGLRQAEAFF.

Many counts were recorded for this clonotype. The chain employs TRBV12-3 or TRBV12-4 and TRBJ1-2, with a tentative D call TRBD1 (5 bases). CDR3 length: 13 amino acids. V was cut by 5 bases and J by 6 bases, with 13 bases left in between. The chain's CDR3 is CASSGWGRDGYTF. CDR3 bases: TGTGCCAGCAGTGGTTGGGGCCGCGATGGCTACACCTTC.

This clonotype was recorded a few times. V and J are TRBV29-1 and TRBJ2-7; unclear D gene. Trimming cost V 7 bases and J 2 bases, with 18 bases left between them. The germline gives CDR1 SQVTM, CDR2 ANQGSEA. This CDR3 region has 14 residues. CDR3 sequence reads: CSALDGISTYEQYF. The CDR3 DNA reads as TGCAGCGCCCTCGACGGTATCAGCACCTACGAGCAGTACTTC.

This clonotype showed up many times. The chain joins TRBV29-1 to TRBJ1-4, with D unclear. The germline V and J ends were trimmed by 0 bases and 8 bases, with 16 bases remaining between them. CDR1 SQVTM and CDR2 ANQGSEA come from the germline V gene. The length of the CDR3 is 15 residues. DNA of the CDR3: TGCAGCGTTGAAGATGAGGGAAAAGGAGCAGAAAAACTGTTTTTT. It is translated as CSVEDEGKGAEKLFF.